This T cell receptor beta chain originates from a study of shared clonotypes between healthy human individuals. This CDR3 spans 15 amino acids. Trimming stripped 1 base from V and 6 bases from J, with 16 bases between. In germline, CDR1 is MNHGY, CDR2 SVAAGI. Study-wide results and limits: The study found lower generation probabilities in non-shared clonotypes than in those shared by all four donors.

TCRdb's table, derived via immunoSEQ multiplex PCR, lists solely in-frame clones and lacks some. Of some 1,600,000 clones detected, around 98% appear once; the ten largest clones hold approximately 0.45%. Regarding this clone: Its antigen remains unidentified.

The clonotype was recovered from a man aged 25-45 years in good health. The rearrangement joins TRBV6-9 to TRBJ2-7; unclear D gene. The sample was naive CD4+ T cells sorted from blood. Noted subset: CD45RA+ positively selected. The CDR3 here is CASSYLGLVSSEQYF. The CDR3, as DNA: TGTGCCAGCAGTTATTTAGGGTTGGTGTCAAGCGAGCAGTACTTC.